This T cell receptor beta chain was identified during a study of blood T cell repertoires in COVID-19. For the study at large: Spain, Italy and the United States supplied samples that represented acute and convalescent COVID-19. Nucleic acid was either cDNA or gDNA, and it came from T cells, B-cell-depleted T cells, or PBMCs.

How the authors handled the data: Scientists estimated how many nucleated cells there were by amplifying reference gene primers. Assay used: immunoSEQ multiplex PCR; TCRdb lists only in-frame clones, some missing. That table is the source of V, J and clone size, and D and trimming were worked out from the DNA. The data show over 75,000 clones, around 82% seen once. The CDR3 sequence is 16 residues long. Germline CDR1 is LNHDA and CDR2 is SQIVND (reference sequence). J was trimmed by 2 bases and V by 7 bases; bases with no gene match: 7. The sequenced material came from peripheral blood. This TCR was recovered from a man in his forties or fifties who had recovered from COVID-19. The chain employs TRBV19 and TRBJ1-3, with 11 bases aligning to TRBD1. The CDR3 is CASTPGTGGTGNTIYF. The CDR3 DNA sequence: TGTGCCAGTACTCCCGGGACAGGGGGAACTGGAAACACCATATATTTT.